What follows are 26 T cell receptor beta chains derived from one specimen sequenced in a study of cytomegalovirus exposure and HLA in healthy donors. PCR employed 60 Vbeta and 13 Jbeta primers. The repertoire was sequenced with immunoSEQ multiplex PCR; TCRdb's copy has only in-frame clones and lacks some. The sample shows tens of thousands of clones, roughly 73% of them seen only once. The sequencing input was PBMCs. The receptors here all came from a man between 35 and 55 years old in good health and CMV-seronegative.

This chain uses TRBV27 with TRBJ2-7; 7 bases are shared with TRBD1. V lost 2 bases, J lost 3 bases, and 4 bases stayed unmatched. Per germline, CDR1 MNHEY and CDR2 SMNVEV (reference sequence). CDR3 size: 14 residues. The CDR3 region has the DNA TGTGCCAGCAGTTTACAGGGACAGCTCTACGAGCAGTACTTC. This sequence encodes CASSLQGQLYEQYF.

The rearrangement uses TRBV5-1 and TRBJ2-7; TRBD2 matches at 8 bases. The CDR3 extends over 14 amino acids. CDR1 SGHRS and CDR2 YFSETQ come from the germline V gene. V lost 3 bases, J lost 3 bases, and 5 bases stayed unmatched. The CDR3 region is CASSSTSGDYEQYF. The CDR3 region has the DNA TGCGCCAGCAGCTCCACTAGCGGAGACTACGAGCAGTACTTC.

The CDR3: CASSPESVGQGFDSNQPQHF. As DNA, the CDR3 is TGCGCCAGCAGCCCCGAATCTGTAGGACAGGGGTTCGATAGCAATCAGCCCCAGCATTTT. This chain joins TRBV4-1 and TRBJ1-5; 9 nucleotides match TRBD1. This CDR3 contains 20 residues. J gave up 0 bases and V 4 bases, and 16 bases lay outside the gene matches. CDR1 is MGHRA, CDR2 YSYEKL, per germline.

The rearrangement joins TRBV4-2 to TRBJ1-5, with 9 bases lining up with TRBD1. After removal of 3 bases from V and 7 bases from J, the junction contained 7 bases not matched to a gene. Per germline, CDR1 LGHNA and CDR2 YNFKEQ. The CDR3 runs 15 residues. CDR3 nucleotide sequence: TGTGCCAGCAGCCAGGGGACAGGGAGTGAACAGCCCCAGCATTTT. Translation: CASSQGTGSEQPQHF.

Worth noting for this clone: The junction departs from germline at one end; a sequencing error may be responsible. J is TRBJ2-4 and V is TRBV30, with 11 bases identical to TRBD2. Germline CDR1 GTSNPN, CDR2 SVGIG (reference sequence). This CDR3 is 17 amino acids long. This CDR3 reads CGWSPSGGILAKNIQYF. For the CDR3, the DNA is TGTGGCTGGAGCCCTAGCGGGGGGATCCTAGCCAAAAACATTCAGTACTTC. Complete variable domain (other parts from reference TRBV30 and TRBJ2-4): SQTIHQWPATLVQPVGSPLSLECTVEGTSNPNLYWYRQAAGRGLQLLFYSVGIGQISSEVPQNLSASRPQDRQFILSSKKLLLSDSGFYLCGWSPSGGILAKNIQYFGAGTRLSVL.

This sequence joins TRBV6-4 and TRBJ1-5; D may be TRBD1 (5 bases). The CDR3 spans 16 residues. Trimming removed 2 bases at V and 2 bases at J, with 13 bases between. Germline V gene sequence: CDR1 MRHNA, CDR2 SNTAGT. The chain's CDR3 is CASSDQGGSGNQPQHF. The CDR3 region has the DNA TGTGCCAGCAGTGACCAGGGAGGGAGCGGCAATCAGCCCCAGCATTTT.

The J gene is TRBJ1-5, the V gene TRBV2; no firm D call. Per the germline V gene, CDR1 is SNHLY and CDR2 is FYNNEI. V lost 6 bases, J lost 0 bases, and 15 bases lay in between. The CDR3 contains 16 residues. The CDR3 nucleotides read TGTGCCAGCAGCCTAAGTTACTCGAATAGCAATCAGCCCCAGCATTTT. This encodes CASSLSYSNSNQPQHF.

This clone was counted a few times. The chain joins TRBV5-6 to TRBJ1-5; the match to TRBD1 covers 7 bases. Germline CDR1 SGHDT, CDR2 YYEEEE. With 4 bases clipped from V and 3 bases from J, the junction kept 7 bases outside the gene matches. The CDR3 has 15 amino acids. Here the CDR3 DNA reads TGTGCCAGCAGCCTCGGGACAGACTTCAATCAGCCCCAGCATTTT. It translates to CASSLGTDFNQPQHF.

This chain links TRBV19 with TRBJ1-5, with no clear D. There are 16 residues in the CDR3. CDR1 LNHDA and CDR2 SQIVND come from the germline V gene (reference sequence). Trimming took off 4 bases at V and 3 bases at J, with 16 bases between the two ends. In nucleotides, the CDR3 is TGTGCCAGTAGTAAACACCGCACCCGGGTCAATCAGCCCCAGCATTTT. It yields the protein CASSKHRTRVNQPQHF.

The chain combines TRBV9 with TRBJ1-4, with a possible D match to TRBD1 (6 bases). Per the germline V gene, CDR1 is SGDLS and CDR2 is YYNGEE. The CDR3 extends over 15 amino acids. V lost 2 bases to trimming and J lost 3 bases, with 11 bases between them. The CDR3 reads CASSVFGQPNEKLFF. The CDR3 DNA reads TGTGCCAGCAGCGTTTTCGGACAGCCTAATGAAAAACTGTTTTTT.

This clone occurred once. The chain is built from TRBV5-1 and TRBJ2-3; a possible D gene is TRBD1 (5 bases). This CDR3 is 15 amino acids long. Trimming shortened V by 5 bases and J by 5 bases, and 18 bases separated the two germline ends. The germline V gene has CDR1 SGHRS and CDR2 YFSETQ. CDR3 coding DNA: TGCGCCAGCAGACCAGGGTCTCTAGGTGTAGATACGCAGTATTTT. Residues: CASRPGSLGVDTQYF.

The rearrangement links TRBV5-5 to TRBJ1-1; no firm D call. The length of the CDR3 is 14 residues. Trimming removed 2 bases at V and 2 bases at J, with 10 bases between. Germline CDR1 is SGHKS and CDR2 is YYEKEE (reference sequence). The CDR3 loop is CASSFWSDNTEAFF. As DNA, the CDR3 is TGTGCCAGCAGCTTTTGGAGCGATAACACTGAAGCTTTCTTT.

The chain couples TRBV18 to TRBJ1-1; possible D gene TRBD1, 5 bases. Germline V gene sequence: CDR1 KGHSH, CDR2 LQKENI. Trimming removed 0 bases at V and 2 bases at J, with 7 bases between. The CDR3 covers 14 residues. CDR3 in amino acids: CASSPPGLNTEAFF. The CDR3 bases are TGTGCCAGCTCACCACCGGGGCTTAACACTGAAGCTTTCTTT.

J is TRBJ1-1 and V is TRBV6-5, with D hard to call. Germline V gene sequence: CDR1 MNHEY, CDR2 SVGAGI. Trimming cost V 7 bases and J 6 bases, with 15 bases left between them. The CDR3 sequence is 13 residues long. As DNA, the CDR3 is TGTGCCAGCACCGACCCGGGGTACGCTGAAGCTTTCTTT. It is translated as CASTDPGYAEAFF.

This rearrangement joins TRBV5-4 to TRBJ1-1; 11 bases are shared with TRBD1. The CDR3 totals 15 residues. Germline V gene sequence: CDR1 SGHNT, CDR2 YYREEE (reference sequence). V lost 3 bases, J lost 2 bases, and 3 bases stayed unmatched. CDR3 loop: CASSSRTGGNTEAFF. In DNA form, the CDR3 reads TGTGCCAGCAGCTCTAGGACAGGGGGCAACACTGAAGCTTTCTTT. Supplemented by reference TRBV5-4 and TRBJ1-1, the full variable domain reads ETGVTQSPTHLIKTRGQQVTLRCSSQSGHNTVSWYQQALGQGPQFIFQYYREEENGRGNFPPRFSGLQFPNYSSELNVNALELDDSALYLCASSSRTGGNTEAFFGQGTRLTVV.

A few counts support this clone. The genes are TRBV6-5 and TRBJ2-7, with TRBD1 matching over 10 bases. The CDR3 spans 15 residues. Per the germline V gene, CDR1 is MNHEY and CDR2 is SVGAGI. V trimming: 7 bases; J trimming: 7 bases; junction bases outside the gene matches: 13. CDR3 sequence (DNA): TGTGCCAGCAACAACCATCGGGACAGGGGTCAAGAGCAGTACTTC. This translates into CASNNHRDRGQEQYF.

The chain couples TRBV5-6 to TRBJ1-1; D remains ambiguous. V lost 3 bases to trimming and J lost 3 bases, with 12 bases between them. Germline CDR1 SGHDT, CDR2 YYEEEE. This CDR3 has 14 residues. CDR3 bases: TGTGCCAGCAGCTCGACCGGGTGGGACACTGAAGCTTTCTTT. This encodes CASSSTGWDTEAFF. The whole variable domain, filled in from reference TRBV5-6 and TRBJ1-1, reads DAGVTQSPTHLIKTRGQQVTLRCSPKSGHDTVSWYQQALGQGPQFIFQYYEEEERQRGNFPDRFSGHQFPNYSSELNVNALLLGDSALYLCASSSTGWDTEAFFGQGTRLTVV.

This chain connects TRBV6-5 to TRBJ2-1; D call uncertain. The germline V and J ends were trimmed by 6 bases and 7 bases, with 16 bases remaining between them. The germline CDR1 and CDR2 sequences are MNHEY and SVGAGI. The CDR3 runs 14 residues. The CDR3 loop reads CASSPISTRNEQFF. The CDR3 DNA reads TGTGCCAGCAGCCCTATCTCGACTCGTAATGAGCAGTTCTTC.

This rearrangement joins TRBV7-6 to TRBJ1-2; D is perhaps TRBD1 (5 bases). This CDR3 comprises 15 residues. V dropped 4 bases and J dropped 6 bases, with 18 bases sitting between them. From germline, CDR1 is SGHVS and CDR2 FNYEAQ. CDR3 residues: CASSWTWTFGDGYTF. The CDR3 DNA reads as TGTGCCAGCAGCTGGACGTGGACATTTGGCGATGGCTACACCTTC.

The gene calls are TRBV9 and TRBJ2-2; D might be TRBD2 (5 bases). V shed 0 bases and J shed 5 bases, with 14 bases lying between them. CDR1 is SGDLS and CDR2 is YYNGEE in the germline V gene. The CDR3 runs to 16 residues. The CDR3 sequence: CASSVGGRPGTGELFF. The CDR3 DNA sequence: TGTGCCAGCAGCGTAGGAGGCCGGCCGGGGACCGGGGAGCTGTTTTTT.

The CDR3 is CASSLSGGTYNEQFF. The CDR3 coding sequence is TGTGCCAGCAGTCTTAGCGGGGGGACCTACAATGAGCAGTTCTTC. The V call is TRBV9, the J call TRBJ2-1, with 10 positions matching TRBD2. The CDR3 loop spans 15 amino acids. Germline CDR1 is SGDLS and CDR2 is YYNGEE. V lost 5 bases and J lost 2; bases outside the gene matches: 4.

The rearrangement uses TRBV7-6 and TRBJ1-1; D possibly corresponds to TRBD1 (6 bases). Germline V lookup: CDR1 SGHVS, CDR2 FNYEAQ. This CDR3 contains 16 residues. V lost 0 bases and J 0 bases, leaving 11 bases between the germline ends. The CDR3 DNA reads TGTGCCAGCAGCTTAGCGCTAGCAGGGGTGAACACTGAAGCTTTCTTT. Encoded protein: CASSLALAGVNTEAFF.

The chain carries TRBV19 and TRBJ2-4, with a weak D call TRBD2 (6 bases). Trimming stripped 1 base from V and 5 bases from J, with 12 bases between. Germline-derived CDR1 and CDR2 are LNHDA and SQIVND (reference sequence). The CDR3 has 15 residues. CDR3 sequence: CASSIGGVAENIQYF. The CDR3 DNA reads TGTGCCAGTAGTATAGGGGGAGTAGCGGAAAACATTCAGTACTTC.

The chain links TRBV27 to TRBJ2-7; the match to TRBD1 covers 8 bases. The junction had 6 bases not matched to a gene; V was cut back by 5 bases and J by 9 bases. Germline V CDR1 and CDR2: MNHEY, SMNVEV (reference sequence). This CDR3 spans 12 amino acids. The CDR3 coding sequence is TGTGCCAGCAGTAAGCCACAGGGGGGGCAGTACTTC. Translating it yields CASSKPQGGQYF.

Only a few counts were recorded for this clone. V gene TRBV29-1 combines with J gene TRBJ1-1; D possibly corresponds to TRBD1 (5 bases). Trimming took 6 bases from V and 1 from J, leaving 15 bases between them. This CDR3 is built from 14 residues. Looked up from germline, CDR1 is SQVTM and CDR2 is ANQGSEA. For the CDR3, the DNA is TGCAGCGTCCGGGGGGATGGGGGGAACACTGAAGCTTTCTTT. This gives the protein CSVRGDGGNTEAFF.

This chain connects TRBV28 to TRBJ2-7, with 8 bases that match TRBD1. V lost 3 bases to trimming and J lost 5 bases; unmatched junction nucleotides: 9. Germline V CDR1 and CDR2: MDHEN, SYDVKM. This CDR3 region has 15 residues. CDR3 coding DNA: TGTGCCAGCAGTTTCTTGGACAGGGCGTACGACGAGCAGTACTTC. Its translation is CASSFLDRAYDEQYF.